Described below is a single T cell receptor beta chain sequence and its context. Other DNA sequences of this sample code for an identical CDR3. The CDR3 runs 14 residues. Germline CDR1 reads MGHDK; CDR2 reads SYGVNS. Losses at the gene ends were 10 bases for V and 2 bases for J; bases not matched to a gene: 5. Sequenced by immunoSEQ multiplex PCR; TCRdb stores in-frame clones only, minus some. The data contain some 640,000 clones, approximately 87% of them singletons. The sample belongs to a study of shared T cell receptors in the human thymus. These same records also appear under a second study, on human thymus T cells.

Sequenced material: thymocytes. This sequence joins TRBV25-1 and TRBJ1-6, with TRBD1 identical over 7 bases. The source is a boy under two years old with a congenital heart defect. CDR3 protein: CATQGVPYNSPLHF. The CDR3 nucleotides are TGTGCCACCCAGGGGGTCCCCTATAATTCACCCCTCCACTTT. Complete variable domain (other parts from reference TRBV25-1 and TRBJ1-6): EADIYQTPRYLVIGTGKKITLECSQTMGHDKMYWYQQDPGMELHLIHYSYGVNSTEKGDLSSESTVSRIRTEHFPLTLESARPSHTSQYLCATQGVPYNSPLHFGNGTRLTVT.